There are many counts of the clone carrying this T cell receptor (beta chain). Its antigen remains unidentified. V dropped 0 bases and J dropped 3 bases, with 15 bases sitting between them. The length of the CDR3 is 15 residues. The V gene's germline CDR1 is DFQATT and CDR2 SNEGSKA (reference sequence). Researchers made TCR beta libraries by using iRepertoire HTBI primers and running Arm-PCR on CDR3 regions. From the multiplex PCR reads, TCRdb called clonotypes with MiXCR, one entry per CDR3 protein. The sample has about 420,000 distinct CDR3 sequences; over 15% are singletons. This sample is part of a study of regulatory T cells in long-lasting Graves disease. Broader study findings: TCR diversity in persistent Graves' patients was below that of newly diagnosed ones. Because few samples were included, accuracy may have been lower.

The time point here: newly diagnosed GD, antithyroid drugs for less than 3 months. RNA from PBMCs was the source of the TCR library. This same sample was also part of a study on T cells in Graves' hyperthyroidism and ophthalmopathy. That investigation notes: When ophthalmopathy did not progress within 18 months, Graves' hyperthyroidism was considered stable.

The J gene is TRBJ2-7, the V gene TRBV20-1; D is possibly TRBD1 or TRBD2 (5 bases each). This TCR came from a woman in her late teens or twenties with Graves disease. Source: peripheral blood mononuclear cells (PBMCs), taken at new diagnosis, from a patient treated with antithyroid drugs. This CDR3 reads CSARDRMGPNYEQYF. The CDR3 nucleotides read TGCAGTGCTAGAGATAGGATGGGACCAAACTACGAGCAGTACTTC.